The T cell receptor (beta chain) described here comes from a study of CXCR3-negative and CXCR3-positive naive CD8 T cells. Notes on this clonotype: Antigen: not known.

Among CD8+ T cells, naive ones were CD45RO-CCR7+CD27+CD95-. General study points: High diversity, comparable across both naive subsets, contrasted with much lower diversity in memory CD8+ cells. Naive CXCR3-positive cells had TRB CDR3s more hydrophobic than those of CXCR3-negative naive cells.

UMI labels and 5' RACE were used to prepare the TRB cDNA libraries. TCRdb reprocessed the 5' RACE reads and reports one entry per CDR3 protein, with no DNA. Its table lists 55,000 to 70,000 distinct CDR3 sequences. This CDR3 spans 15 amino acids. The germline gives CDR1 SGHRS, CDR2 YFSETQ. The clonotype originates from a human donor in good health. Some clones in this sample may be carry-over from other donors' samples. Sequencing was carried out using naive CXCR3+ CD8+ T cells from blood. Subset given: CD45RO-CCR7+CD27+CD95- naive CD8+ T cells expressing CXCR3 (TNR3+). The chain is built from TRBV5-1 and TRBJ1-1; absent DNA, TCRdb's TRBD1 call cannot be checked. The CDR3 loop reads CASTPGRPMNTEAFF.